This T cell receptor (beta chain) appears in the sequencing data of a study of blood T cell repertoires in COVID-19. About the study: The study drew acute and convalescent COVID-19 samples from the United States, Italy and Spain. Sample material is recorded as cDNA or gDNA derived from T cells, B-cell-depleted T cells, or PBMCs.

Germline loops: CDR1 SGHTA, CDR2 FQGNSA. Trimming removed 3 bases from V and 3 bases from J, with 8 bases in between. The CDR3 spans 13 residues. In the original processing: Amplifying reference gene primers gave estimates of nucleated cell counts. Profiled with immunoSEQ multiplex PCR; TCRdb holds only in-frame clones, not every one. V and J calls and clone size are as listed in that table; D and trimming were resolved from the DNA. This table holds just under 50,000 clones, more than 70% found once. With regard to this clone: Other DNA sequences in this sample translate to the same CDR3.

The V gene is TRBV7-2, the J gene TRBJ1-1; D gene uncertain. The sequencing input was peripheral blood. This clonotype was sampled from a human donor in a cohort sampled during active COVID-19. The CDR3 DNA reads TGTGCCAGCAGCTTCCGGGGTTACACTGAAGCTTTCTTT. It is translated as CASSFRGYTEAFF.